This is a list of T cell receptor beta chains from one sample in a study of identical twins. TCRdb reprocessed the 5' RACE reads via MiXCR and lists one record per CDR3 protein. The profile shows about 530,000 distinct CDR3 sequences, under 25% of them singletons. Separately, the same data were catalogued under a study of yellow fever vaccine responses in identical twins.

The sequencing sample was made of CD4+ T cells sorted from blood. These receptor sequences come from a woman in her late teens or twenties in good health. Both conserved end residues are part of each CDR3. D genes are given only for firm matches. Clone size is stated in some rows and not others, as once, few, many or a class when expanded.

>.|.|TRBV12-3/TRBV12-4|TRBJ2-2
TGTGCCAGCAGTTTCGCCGGCGCAGGGGCAGGCGGGGAGCTGTTTTTT
CASSFAGAGAGGELFF
>.|.|TRBV20-1|TRBJ2-3
TGCAGTGCCTTCCCGGTTTCAGTGCAGTATTTT
CSAFPVSVQYF
>.|TRBD1|TRBV12-3/TRBV12-4|TRBJ2-2
TGTGCCAGCGGCGGACCCGGGACAGGGGGCTTGGGCACCGGGGAGCTGTTTTTT
CASGGPGTGGLGTGELFF
>.|.|TRBV25-1|TRBJ1-2
TGTGCCAGCAGTGGGGGCTATGGCTACACCTTC
CASSGGYGYTF
>few|.|TRBV3-1|TRBJ1-1
TGTGCCAGCAGCCAAGTGGGGGGTGGCACTGAAGCTTTCTTT
CASSQVGGGTEAFF
>many|TRBD2|TRBV4-1|TRBJ2-3
TGCGCCAGCAGCCAAGATAGGCCCGGCGGGGGGCCGGATACGCAGTATTTT
CASSQDRPGGGPDTQYF
>.|.|TRBV2|TRBJ1-4
TGTGCCAGCAGTGCCGGTCAGGAGAATGAAAAACTGTTTTTT
CASSAGQENEKLFF
>.|TRBD1|TRBV12-3/TRBV12-4|TRBJ1-3
TGTGCCAGCAATCGCCCAGGGGGCTCTGGAAACACCATATATTTT
CASNRPGGSGNTIYF
>many|TRBD1|TRBV12-3/TRBV12-4|TRBJ1-1
TGTGCCAGCAGCCTAACAGGGGAGGCTTTCTTT
CASSLTGEAFF
>few|.|TRBV4-1|TRBJ2-3
TGCGCCAGCAGCAGCCGAAGTCAAGCGGGCACAGATACGCAGTATTTT
CASSSRSQAGTDTQYF
>.|TRBD2|TRBV5-5|TRBJ2-3
TGTGCCAGCAGCTTTTACCTAGCGGGGGCAGATACGCAGTATTTT
CASSFYLAGADTQYF
>.|.|TRBV27|TRBJ2-3
TGTGCCAGCAGTACCCCGACGGCCACAGATACGCAGTATTTT
CASSTPTATDTQYF
>.|.|TRBV12-3/TRBV12-4|TRBJ2-1
TGTGCCACCAGGAAGGCCTACAATGAGCAGTTCTTC
CATRKAYNEQFF
>few|.|TRBV29-1|TRBJ2-5
TGCAGCGTTATTTCCGGGGTTCCGGAGACCCAGTACTTC
CSVISGVPETQYF
>.|.|TRBV12-3/TRBV12-4|TRBJ1-1
TGTGCCAGCAGTTTACGACAGGTCCCGAACACTGAAGCTTTCTTT
CASSLRQVPNTEAFF
>.|.|TRBV10-3|TRBJ2-2
TGTGCCATCAGTGATTCACCCAGGGGTAACACCGGGGAGCTGTTTTTT
CAISDSPRGNTGELFF
>few|.|TRBV12-3/TRBV12-4|TRBJ1-1
TGTGCCAGCAGTGCTACTTCCCCAGCGAACACTGAAGCTTTCTTT
CASSATSPANTEAFF
>many|TRBD2|TRBV5-1|TRBJ2-1
TGCGCCAGCAGTTCCACAACGACTAGCGGTTACAATGAGCAGTTCTTC
CASSSTTTSGYNEQFF
>.|.|TRBV20-1|TRBJ2-3
TGCAGTGCTAGAATAAGCACAGATACGCAGTATTTT
CSARISTDTQYF
>.|TRBD2|TRBV20-1|TRBJ2-5
TGCAGTGCTACACTAGCGGGAGTTTCGGAGACCCAGTACTTC
CSATLAGVSETQYF
>.|TRBD2|TRBV19|TRBJ2-1
TGTGCCAGTACGAGGACTAGCCCCCCGAACAATGAGCAGTTCTTC
CASTRTSPPNNEQFF
>few|.|TRBV28|TRBJ1-1
TGTGCCAGCAGTGGAGACGGCGTTAACACTGAAGCTTTCTTT
CASSGDGVNTEAFF
>.|.|TRBV4-1|TRBJ2-1
TGCGCCAGCAGCTCGGACTGGCACAATGAGCAGTTCTTC
CASSSDWHNEQFF
>.|.|TRBV24-1|TRBJ2-3
TGTGCCACCGCCGACGGGGGGCCTAGCACAGATACGCAGTATTTT
CATADGGPSTDTQYF
>few|.|TRBV7-9|TRBJ2-3
TGTGCCAGCAGGCGGACAGCGTCTAGCACAGATACGCAGTATTTT
CASRRTASSTDTQYF
>.|.|TRBV29-1|TRBJ2-2
TGCAGCGTAAAAGACGGGGCGGGGACCGGGGAGCTGTTTTTT
CSVKDGAGTGELFF
>few|.|TRBV24-1|TRBJ2-1
TGTGCCACCAGTGTTACAGGGAGAAAGGGGAATGAGCAGTTCTTC
CATSVTGRKGNEQFF
>.|.|TRBV10-3|TRBJ2-2
TGTGCCATCCGGTTGGTCGCCGGGGAGCTGTTTTTT
CAIRLVAGELFF
>.|.|TRBV3-1|TRBJ2-1
TGTGCCAGCAGCCAACAGAAGATAGTCCACAATGAGCAGTTCTTC
CASSQQKIVHNEQFF
>few|TRBD1|TRBV27|TRBJ1-4
TGTGCCACCCCCCCACAGGGGCAAACTAATGAAAAACTGTTTTTT
CATPPQGQTNEKLFF
>.|.|TRBV7-2|TRBJ2-7
TGTGCCATCAGCGTCGGGGCCTACGAGCAGTACTTC
CAISVGAYEQYF
>.|.|TRBV5-6|TRBJ1-1
TGTGCCAGCAGCTTGGGCCCCTCCGCTGCTTTCTTT
CASSLGPSAAFF
>.|TRBD2|TRBV5-1|TRBJ2-2
TGCGCCAGCACCTCGGGACTAGCGGGAAACACCGGGGAGCTGTTTTTT
CASTSGLAGNTGELFF
>few|TRBD1|TRBV29-1|TRBJ2-7
TGCAGCGTAGCCGGGACAGTGAGCTCCTACGAGCAGTACTTC
CSVAGTVSSYEQYF
>.|.|TRBV20-1|TRBJ2-3
TGCAGTGCGAGGACGGGGGGCTGGACCGATACGCAGTATTTT
CSARTGGWTDTQYF
>.|.|TRBV15|TRBJ2-7
TGTGCCACCAGCAAAGGGGGAACCTACGAGCAGTACTTC
CATSKGGTYEQYF
>.|.|TRBV5-1|TRBJ2-1
TGCGCCAGCAGCTCGGCGGGGGCTCCTGAGCAGTTCTTC
CASSSAGAPEQFF
>few|TRBD1|TRBV3-1|TRBJ2-4
TGTGCCAGCAGTCGTAATGGGGACAGTGGGAACATTCAGTACTTC
CASSRNGDSGNIQYF
>many|.|TRBV5-5|TRBJ2-5
TGTGCCAGCAGCACAGGGATAGGGGCCTGGGAGACCCAGTACTTC
CASSTGIGAWETQYF
>.|.|TRBV12-3/TRBV12-4|TRBJ2-3
TGTGCCAGCAGTTTAGGGCGCGGAGCTCCTAGCACAGATACGCAGTATTTT
CASSLGRGAPSTDTQYF
>.|.|TRBV6-1|TRBJ2-3
TGTGCCAGCACCCTTGGGGCAGATACGCAGTATTTT
CASTLGADTQYF
>few|TRBD1|TRBV12-3/TRBV12-4|TRBJ1-2
TGTGCCAGTACCCTGGGGCCGAGGACAGGACTCCTAGCTAACTATGGCTACACCTTC
CASTLGPRTGLLANYGYTF
>.|TRBD2|TRBV4-2|TRBJ2-3
TGTGCCAGCAGCCAAAATCTAGCGGGGGGTGTAGATACGCAGTATTTT
CASSQNLAGGVDTQYF
>many|TRBD2|TRBV10-3|TRBJ2-3
TGTGCCATCAGATCGAGTGCGACTAGCGGACGCACAGATACGCAGTATTTT
CAIRSSATSGRTDTQYF
>.|TRBD2|TRBV3-1|TRBJ2-1
TGTGCCAGCAGCCCCTACCCGGGACTACCCTTATACAATGAGCAGTTCTTC
CASSPYPGLPLYNEQFF
>few|.|TRBV7-8|TRBJ1-6
TGTGCCAGCAAGTTATTACAGGGAAAGAGCTCCTATAATTCACCCCTCCACTTT
CASKLLQGKSSYNSPLHF
>few|TRBD1|TRBV7-9|TRBJ2-7
TGTGCCAGCAGCACTTTAGGGACAGGTTCCTTAGAGCAGTACTTC
CASSTLGTGSLEQYF
>.|TRBD2|TRBV2|TRBJ2-1
TGTGCCAGCAGGCCGGGGGGGCTATCCTACAATGAGCAGTTCTTC
CASRPGGLSYNEQFF
>.|TRBD1|TRBV20-1|TRBJ2-7
TGCAGTGCAGCGGGACAGGGAATCGGCTACGAGCAGTACTTC
CSAAGQGIGYEQYF
>.|.|TRBV5-1|TRBJ2-3
TGCGCCAGCAGCCCATGGGGTTTGGATACGCAGTATTTT
CASSPWGLDTQYF
>few|TRBD1|TRBV5-1|TRBJ1-1
TGCGCCAGCAGCCCGACCGGGGCAGGGGGGATCGCTGAAGCTTTCTTT
CASSPTGAGGIAEAFF
>few|.|TRBV5-1|TRBJ2-7
TGCGCCAGCAGCTTGGAGGAGACCTACGAGCAGTACTTC
CASSLEETYEQYF
>.|TRBD2|TRBV7-9|TRBJ2-3
TGTGCCAGCAGCCCTCCAGGACTAGCGGTGAGCACAGATACGCAGTATTTT
CASSPPGLAVSTDTQYF
>.|.|TRBV7-9|TRBJ2-1
TGTGCCAGCAGCCCGATTCTGGGGACTGGCGCCAATGAGCAGTTCTTC
CASSPILGTGANEQFF
>few|.|TRBV11-1|TRBJ2-6
TGTGCCAGCAGCAAACAAACGACAGCCCGCTCTGGGGCCAACGTCCTGACTTTC
CASSKQTTARSGANVLTF
>.|.|TRBV3-1|TRBJ2-5
TGTGCCAGCAGGAGGGGTGTTGAGACCCAGTACTTC
CASRRGVETQYF
>few|TRBD2|TRBV6-1|TRBJ2-3
TGTGCCAGCAGTCTCCTGGGCGACGGGGGGGGCGGGAGGACAGATACGCAGTATTTT
CASSLLGDGGGGRTDTQYF